The 2 T cell receptor beta chains below come from one sample, sequenced in a study of blood T cell repertoires in COVID-19. The repertoire was sequenced with immunoSEQ multiplex PCR; TCRdb's copy has only in-frame clones and lacks some. The sample holds about 300,000 clones; about 88% are singletons and the top ten take over 1.3%. The material sequenced was peripheral blood. The receptors derive from a human donor with COVID-19, enrolled during active disease. The donor label of this sample is uncertain.

This chain joins TRBV21-1 and TRBJ2-2; TRBD1 reflects the table's D call only, with no check against the DNA. TRBV21-1 is deemed a pseudogene. The CDR3 contains 16 residues. CDR3 protein: CASLKATQVDGGELFF. The CDR3 DNA follows: TGTGCCAGCCTAAAAGCAACGCAGGTCGACGGCGGGGAGCTGTTTTTT.

The V and J genes are TRBV3-1 (or the pseudogene TRBV3-2) and TRBJ2-3, with a weak D call TRBD1 (7 bases). Germline V gene lookup returns CDR1 LGHDT and CDR2 YNNKEL (reference sequence). The CDR3 runs to 17 residues. Trimming removed 7 bases from V and 2 bases from J, with 22 bases in between. The CDR3 region is CASTHTTAGQPTDTQYF. CDR3 sequence (DNA): TGTGCCAGCACCCATACCACCGCGGGACAGCCCACAGATACGCAGTATTTT.